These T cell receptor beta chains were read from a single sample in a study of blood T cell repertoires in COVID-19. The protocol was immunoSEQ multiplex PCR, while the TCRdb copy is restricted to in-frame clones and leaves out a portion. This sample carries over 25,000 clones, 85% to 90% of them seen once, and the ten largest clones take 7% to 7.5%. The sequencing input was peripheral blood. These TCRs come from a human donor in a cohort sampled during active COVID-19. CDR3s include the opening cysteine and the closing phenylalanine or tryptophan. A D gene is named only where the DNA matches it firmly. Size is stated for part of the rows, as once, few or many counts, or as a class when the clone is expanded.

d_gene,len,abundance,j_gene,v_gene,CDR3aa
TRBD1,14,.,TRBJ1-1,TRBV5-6,CASSLGRGLIEAFF
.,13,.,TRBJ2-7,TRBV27,CASSYRGAYEQYF
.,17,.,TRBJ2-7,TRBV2,CASSHAGTPVLSYEQYF
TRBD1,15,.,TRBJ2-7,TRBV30,CAWVSSGTGSYEQYF
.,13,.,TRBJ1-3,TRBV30,CAWREGSGNTIYF
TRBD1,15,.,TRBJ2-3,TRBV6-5,CASHLRQGAWDTQYF
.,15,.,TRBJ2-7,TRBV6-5,CASNPRPSSSYEQYF
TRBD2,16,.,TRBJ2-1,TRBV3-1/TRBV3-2,CASSHTSSGVYNEQFF
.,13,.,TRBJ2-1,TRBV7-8,CASSLTRDNEQFF
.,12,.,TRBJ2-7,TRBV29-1,CSVVSYSYEQYF
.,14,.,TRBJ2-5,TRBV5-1,CASSFSGIQETQYF
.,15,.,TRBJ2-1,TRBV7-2,CASSFLQGSYNEQFF
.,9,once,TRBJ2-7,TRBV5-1,CASSRTTVF
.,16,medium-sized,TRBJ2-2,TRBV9,CASSQRGIVNTGELFF
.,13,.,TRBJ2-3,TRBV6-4,CASSDQGTDTQYF
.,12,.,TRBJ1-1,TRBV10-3,CAIREGASGAFF
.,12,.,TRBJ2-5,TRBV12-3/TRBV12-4,CASSFFGETQYF
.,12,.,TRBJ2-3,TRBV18,CASSPTGDTQYF
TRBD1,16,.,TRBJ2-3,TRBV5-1,CASSGKGTGGTDTQYF
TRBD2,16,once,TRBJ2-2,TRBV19,CASTGLAGVDAGELFF